These 2 T cell receptor beta chains were sequenced from one sample in a study of T cell responses to AZD1222 COVID-19 vaccine. Profiled with immunoSEQ multiplex PCR; TCRdb holds only in-frame clones, not every one. Of about 140,000 clones listed, more than 80% are singletons. The sample in question was peripheral blood, obtained 28 days after the second dose of the MenACWY control vaccine. These receptors came from an adult who received the MenACWY meningococcal vaccine as a control.

This sequence joins TRBV25-1 and TRBJ2-2; possible D gene TRBD1, 5 bases. The germline V and J ends were trimmed by 6 bases and 0 bases, with 8 bases remaining between them. Germline CDR1 reads MGHDK; CDR2 reads SYGVNS. The CDR3 is made up of 14 amino acids. The CDR3 nucleotides read TGTGCCAGCAGGACGACAGCGAACACCGGGGAGCTGTTTTTT. It encodes CASRTTANTGELFF.

The chain carries TRBV19 and TRBJ1-5; D is perhaps TRBD1 (6 bases). This CDR3 region has 18 residues. Germline assignment: CDR1 LNHDA and CDR2 SQIVND (reference sequence). With 4 bases removed from V and 1 base from J, the gap between germline ends came to 20 bases. DNA for the CDR3: TGTGCCAGTAGTACTCCCCCGGGGCGGAGGGGGAGCAATCAGCCCCAGCATTTT. It specifies CASSTPPGRRGSNQPQHF.